This T cell receptor beta chain originates from a study of T cell responses to AZD1222 COVID-19 vaccine. A remark on this clone: Its antigen is still unknown.

Generated by immunoSEQ multiplex PCR, the TCRdb table keeps only in-frame clones and is missing some. Among approximately 89,000 clones, 75% to 95% were seen once, and the ten largest hold 11%. Findings of the study overall: Spike-specific TCR depth and breadth grew after two AZD1222 doses.

V dropped 6 bases and J dropped 5; count of bases not matched to a gene: 12. The CDR3 is 16 amino acids. The germline CDR1 and CDR2 sequences are MDHEN and SYDVKM. The J gene is TRBJ2-2, the V gene TRBV28; 7 bases are shared with TRBD2. The TCR comes from an adult who received the AZD1222 COVID-19 vaccine. Sample: peripheral blood, taken 28 days after the second AZD1222 dose. CDR3 sequence: CASSPRKRGFTGELFF. The CDR3 region has the DNA TGTGCCAGCAGCCCTAGGAAGCGGGGTTTTACCGGGGAGCTGTTTTTT.